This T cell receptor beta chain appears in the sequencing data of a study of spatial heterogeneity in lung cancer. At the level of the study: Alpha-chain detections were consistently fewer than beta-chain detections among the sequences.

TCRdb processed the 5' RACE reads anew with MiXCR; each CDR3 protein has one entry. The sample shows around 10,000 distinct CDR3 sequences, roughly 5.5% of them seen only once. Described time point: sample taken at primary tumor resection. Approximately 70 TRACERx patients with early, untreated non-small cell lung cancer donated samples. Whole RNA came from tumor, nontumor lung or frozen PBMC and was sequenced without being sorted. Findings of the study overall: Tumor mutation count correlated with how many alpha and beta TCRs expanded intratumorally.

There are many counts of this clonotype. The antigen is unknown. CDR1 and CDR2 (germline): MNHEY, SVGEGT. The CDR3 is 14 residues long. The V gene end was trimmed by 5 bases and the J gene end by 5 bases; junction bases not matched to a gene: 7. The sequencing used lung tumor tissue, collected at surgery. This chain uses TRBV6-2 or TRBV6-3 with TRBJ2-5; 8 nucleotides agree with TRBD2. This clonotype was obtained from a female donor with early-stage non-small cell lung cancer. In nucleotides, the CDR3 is TGTGCCAGCAGTGCGGGGGGCGTGAGGGAGACCCAGTACTTC. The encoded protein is CASSAGGVRETQYF.